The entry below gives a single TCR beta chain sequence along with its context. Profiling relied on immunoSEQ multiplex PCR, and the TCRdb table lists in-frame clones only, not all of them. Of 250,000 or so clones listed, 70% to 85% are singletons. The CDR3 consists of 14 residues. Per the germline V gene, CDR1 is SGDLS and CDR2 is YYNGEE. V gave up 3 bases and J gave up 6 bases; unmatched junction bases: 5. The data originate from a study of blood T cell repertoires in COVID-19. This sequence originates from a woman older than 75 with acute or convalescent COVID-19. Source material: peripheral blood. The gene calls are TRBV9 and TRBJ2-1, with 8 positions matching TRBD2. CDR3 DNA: TGTGCCAGCAGCGGAGCGGGAGTGGGCAATGAGCAGTTCTTC. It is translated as CASSGAGVGNEQFF.